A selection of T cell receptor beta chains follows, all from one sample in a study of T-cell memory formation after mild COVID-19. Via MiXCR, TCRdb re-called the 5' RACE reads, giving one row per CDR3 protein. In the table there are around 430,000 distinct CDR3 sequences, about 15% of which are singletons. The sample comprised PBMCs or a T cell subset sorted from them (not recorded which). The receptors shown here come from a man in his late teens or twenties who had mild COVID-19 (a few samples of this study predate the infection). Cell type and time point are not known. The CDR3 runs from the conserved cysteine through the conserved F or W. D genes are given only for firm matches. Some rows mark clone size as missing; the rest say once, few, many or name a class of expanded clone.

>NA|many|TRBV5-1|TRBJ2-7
CASSLEGYEQYF
TGTGCCAGCAGCTTAGAGGGCTACGAGCAGTACTTC
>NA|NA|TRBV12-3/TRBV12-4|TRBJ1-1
CASSLWGTVSEAFF
TGTGCCAGCAGTTTATGGGGTACCGTTTCTGAAGCTTTCTTT
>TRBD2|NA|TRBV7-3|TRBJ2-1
CASSTSKRGGRDEQFF
TGTGCCAGCAGCACGAGTAAGCGGGGGGGCCGCGATGAGCAGTTCTTC
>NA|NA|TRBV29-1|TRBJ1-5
CSVAEGDQPQHF
TGCAGCGTTGCGGAGGGAGATCAGCCCCAGCATTTT
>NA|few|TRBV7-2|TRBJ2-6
CASSLGAPGRTNVLTF
TGTGCCAGCAGCTTAGGGGCCCCCGGTAGGACCAACGTCCTGACTTTC
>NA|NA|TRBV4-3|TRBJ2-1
CASSQDLRGAYDNEQFF
TGCGCCAGCAGCCAAGACCTACGGGGGGCCTACGACAATGAGCAGTTCTTC
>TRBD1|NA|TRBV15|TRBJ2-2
CATSSLPRGPGELFF
TGTGCCACCAGCAGCCTTCCTAGGGGGCCCGGGGAGCTGTTTTTT
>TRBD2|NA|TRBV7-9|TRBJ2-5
CASSLAAASGETQYF
TGTGCCAGCAGCTTAGCGGCGGCTAGCGGGGAGACCCAGTACTTC
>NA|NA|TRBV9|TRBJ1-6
CASSVARGNSPLHF
TGTGCCAGCAGCGTTGCAAGAGGGAATTCACCCCTCCACTTT
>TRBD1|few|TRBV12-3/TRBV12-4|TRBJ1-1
CASTVGQGGVLNTEAFF
TGTGCCAGCACCGTGGGACAGGGAGGAGTCCTGAACACTGAAGCTTTCTTT
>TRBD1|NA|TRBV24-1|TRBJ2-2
CATSDVGQGSYTGELFF
TGTGCCACCAGTGACGTCGGACAGGGGTCATACACCGGGGAGCTGTTTTTT
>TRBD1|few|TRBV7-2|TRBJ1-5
CASSSTGTVPQPQHF
TGTGCCAGCAGCTCTACCGGGACAGTACCCCAGCCCCAGCATTTT
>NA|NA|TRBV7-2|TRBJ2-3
CASKVMGAEDTQYF
TGTGCCAGCAAAGTTATGGGGGCGGAGGATACGCAGTATTTT
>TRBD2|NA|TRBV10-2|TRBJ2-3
CASSWNSGGAVTDTQYF
TGCGCCAGCAGTTGGAATAGCGGGGGGGCCGTCACAGATACGCAGTATTTT
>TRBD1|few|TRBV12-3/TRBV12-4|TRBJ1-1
CASSSIGGAGTEAFF
TGTGCCAGCAGTTCAATAGGGGGCGCGGGAACTGAAGCTTTCTTT
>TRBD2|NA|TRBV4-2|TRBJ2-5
CASSRTSGGFQETQYF
TGTGCCAGCAGCCGGACTAGCGGGGGGTTCCAAGAGACCCAGTACTTC
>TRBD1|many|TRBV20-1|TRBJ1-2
CSARDPGGNYGYTF
TGCAGTGCTAGAGATCCAGGGGGCAACTATGGCTACACCTTC
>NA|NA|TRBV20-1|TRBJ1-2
CSARDGRDSSSGYTF
NA
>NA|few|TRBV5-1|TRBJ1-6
CASSPRGGESSPLHF
TGCGCCAGCAGCCCGCGGGGAGGGGAAAGCTCACCCCTCCACTTT
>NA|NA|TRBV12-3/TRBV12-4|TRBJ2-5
CASSFRTARSGTQYF
TGTGCCAGCAGTTTCAGGACGGCCCGTTCGGGGACCCAGTACTTC
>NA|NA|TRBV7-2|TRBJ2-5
CASSVQGGMETQYF
TGTGCCAGCAGCGTTCAGGGCGGGATGGAGACCCAGTACTTC
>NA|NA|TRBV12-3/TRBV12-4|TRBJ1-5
CASNLDHSNQPQHF
TGTGCCAGCAATCTGGACCATAGCAATCAGCCCCAGCATTTT
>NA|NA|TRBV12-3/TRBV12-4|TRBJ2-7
CASSFSRSNSYEQYF
TGTGCCAGCAGTTTTAGTAGGTCAAACTCCTACGAGCAGTACTTC
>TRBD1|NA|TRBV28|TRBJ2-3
CASSGTATIDTQYF
TGTGCCAGCAGTGGGACAGCGACTATAGATACGCAGTATTTT
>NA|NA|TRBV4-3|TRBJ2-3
CASSQRALPSGDTQYF
TGCGCCAGCAGCCAACGGGCACTCCCATCTGGCGATACGCAGTATTTT
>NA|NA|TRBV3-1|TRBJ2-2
CASSQDLRFGGTGELFF
TGTGCCAGCAGCCAAGATCTCCGGTTCGGCGGGACCGGGGAGCTGTTTTTT
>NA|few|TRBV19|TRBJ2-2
CASNHPGETGELFF
TGTGCCAGTAATCATCCGGGGGAAACCGGGGAGCTGTTTTTT
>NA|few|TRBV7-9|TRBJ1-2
CASSRTDGYTF
TGTGCCAGCAGCCGGACGGATGGCTACACCTTC
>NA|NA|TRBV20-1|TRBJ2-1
CSARRYGDARGEQFF
TGCAGTGCTAGGAGGTACGGGGACGCGAGGGGTGAGCAGTTCTTC
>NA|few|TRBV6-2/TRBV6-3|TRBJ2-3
CASSSHTGPTDTQYF
TGTGCCAGCAGCAGCCACACAGGGCCCACAGATACGCAGTATTTT
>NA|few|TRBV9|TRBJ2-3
CASSVGPGDDTQYF
TGTGCCAGCAGCGTAGGTCCTGGGGACGATACGCAGTATTTT
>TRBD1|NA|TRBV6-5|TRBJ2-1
CASSFRTGSSYNEQFF
TGTGCCAGCAGTTTCAGGACAGGGAGCTCCTACAATGAGCAGTTCTTC
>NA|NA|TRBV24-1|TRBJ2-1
CATSDANREWEQFF
TGTGCCACCAGTGATGCGAACAGGGAGTGGGAGCAGTTCTTC
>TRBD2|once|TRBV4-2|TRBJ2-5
CASSSSGGETQYF
TGTGCCAGCAGCTCTAGCGGTGGAGAGACCCAGTACTTC
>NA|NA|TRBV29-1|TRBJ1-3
CSVVPGSSGNTIYF
TGCAGCGTAGTCCCAGGGTCCTCTGGAAACACCATATATTTT
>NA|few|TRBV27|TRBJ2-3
CASSGWGSDTQYF
TGTGCCAGCAGCGGCTGGGGGTCAGATACGCAGTATTTT
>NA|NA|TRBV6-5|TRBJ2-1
CASRFSRSSYNEQFF
TGTGCCAGCAGGTTCTCCCGAAGCTCCTACAATGAGCAGTTCTTC
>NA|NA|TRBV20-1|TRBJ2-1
CSATDPYNNEQFF
TGCAGTGCTACGGACCCTTACAACAATGAGCAGTTCTTC
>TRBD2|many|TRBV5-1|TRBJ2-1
CASSRRGAEQFF
TGCGCCAGCAGCAGGCGGGGGGCCGAGCAGTTCTTC
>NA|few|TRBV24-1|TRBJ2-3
CATSDFPSGGTVGTDTQYF
TGTGCCACCAGTGATTTCCCATCCGGCGGGACAGTGGGCACAGATACGCAGTATTTT
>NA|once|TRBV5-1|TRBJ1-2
CASTQAGSFYGYTF
TGCGCCAGCACCCAGGCAGGGAGCTTCTATGGCTACACCTTC
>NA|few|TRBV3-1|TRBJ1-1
CASNFGGSPNTEAFF
TGTGCCAGCAACTTTGGGGGGAGCCCGAACACTGAAGCTTTCTTT
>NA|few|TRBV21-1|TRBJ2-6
CASSPNPGQGRSGANVLTF
TGTGCCAGCAGCCCGAACCCGGGACAGGGAAGGTCTGGGGCCAACGTCCTGACTTTC
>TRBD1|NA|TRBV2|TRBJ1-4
CASSDRGQQTNEKLFF
TGTGCCAGCAGTGACAGGGGGCAGCAAACTAATGAAAAACTGTTTTTT
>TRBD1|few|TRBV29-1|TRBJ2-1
CSVRRQGGNEQFF
TGCAGCGTACGTCGACAGGGGGGCAATGAGCAGTTCTTC
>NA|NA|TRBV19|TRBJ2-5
CASSIDGYQETQYF
TGTGCCAGTAGTATTGACGGATACCAAGAGACCCAGTACTTC
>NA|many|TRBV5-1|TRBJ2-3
CASSPDSGTDTQYF
TGCGCCAGCAGCCCGGACTCGGGCACAGATACGCAGTATTTT
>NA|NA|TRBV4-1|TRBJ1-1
CASSQGYRGSGTEAFF
TGCGCCAGCAGCCAAGGATACCGGGGCTCTGGGACTGAAGCTTTCTTT
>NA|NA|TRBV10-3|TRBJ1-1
CAISDRGKNTEAFF
TGTGCCATCAGTGATCGGGGGAAGAACACTGAAGCTTTCTTT
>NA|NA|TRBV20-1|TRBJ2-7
CSARDPQKTGPYEQYF
TGCAGTGCTAGAGATCCCCAAAAGACTGGGCCCTACGAGCAGTACTTC
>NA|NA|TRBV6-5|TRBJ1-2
CASSGPGNGYTF
TGTGCCAGCAGTGGGCCAGGAAATGGCTACACCTTC
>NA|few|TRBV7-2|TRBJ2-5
CASSLVGASQYF
TGTGCCAGCAGCTTAGTCGGGGCTTCCCAGTACTTC
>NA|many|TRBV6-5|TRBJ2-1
CASSYRGSYNEQFF
TGTGCCAGCAGTTACAGGGGAAGCTACAATGAGCAGTTCTTC
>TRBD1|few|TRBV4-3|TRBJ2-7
CASSRGTGVSYEQYF
TGCGCCAGCAGCCGGGGGACAGGGGTATCCTACGAGCAGTACTTC
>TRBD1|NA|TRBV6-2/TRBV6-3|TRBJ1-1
CASSYSGTGSEAFF
TGTGCCAGCAGTTACTCGGGGACAGGGAGTGAAGCTTTCTTT
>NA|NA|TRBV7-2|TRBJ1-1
CASSTGGGEAFF
TGTGCCAGCAGCACCGGAGGTGGTGAAGCTTTCTTT
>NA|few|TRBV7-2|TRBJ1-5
CASSSLGQQPQHF
TGTGCCAGCAGCTCGTTAGGACAGCAGCCCCAGCATTTT
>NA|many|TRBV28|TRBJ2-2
CASARIRVNTGELFF
TGTGCCAGCGCCAGGATCCGGGTGAACACCGGGGAGCTGTTTTTT
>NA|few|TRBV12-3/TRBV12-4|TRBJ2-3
CASSFEALLPTSTDTQYF
TGTGCCAGCAGTTTCGAAGCTCTTCTACCGACTAGCACAGATACGCAGTATTTT
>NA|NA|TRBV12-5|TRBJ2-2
CASGLDTGELFF
TGTGCTAGTGGTTTGGACACCGGGGAGCTGTTTTTT